This TCR beta chain was sequenced in a study of blood T cells in healthy people across ages. A second PCR of 7 to 11 cycles used a sample-barcoded 5' primer and a J-beta primer mix. TCRdb passed the 5' RACE reads through MiXCR, listing each CDR3 protein once. The table has around 1.5 million distinct CDR3 sequences, 59% seen once; the top ten hold approximately 7%. The length of the CDR3 is 15 residues. CDR1 SEHNR and CDR2 FQNEAQ come from the germline V gene (reference sequence). J gave up 5 bases and V 1 base, and 2 bases lay outside the gene matches. The study drew donors from healthy Caucasian individuals in Russia aged roughly 6 to 100.

The chain uses TRBV7-9 and TRBJ2-5, with TRBD2 matching 12 bases. The clonotype originates from a young man in good health. The specimen sequenced was blood. The CDR3 DNA reads TGTGCCAGCAGCTTAGGACTAGCGGGAGATGAGACCCAGTACTTC. Protein: CASSLGLAGDETQYF.